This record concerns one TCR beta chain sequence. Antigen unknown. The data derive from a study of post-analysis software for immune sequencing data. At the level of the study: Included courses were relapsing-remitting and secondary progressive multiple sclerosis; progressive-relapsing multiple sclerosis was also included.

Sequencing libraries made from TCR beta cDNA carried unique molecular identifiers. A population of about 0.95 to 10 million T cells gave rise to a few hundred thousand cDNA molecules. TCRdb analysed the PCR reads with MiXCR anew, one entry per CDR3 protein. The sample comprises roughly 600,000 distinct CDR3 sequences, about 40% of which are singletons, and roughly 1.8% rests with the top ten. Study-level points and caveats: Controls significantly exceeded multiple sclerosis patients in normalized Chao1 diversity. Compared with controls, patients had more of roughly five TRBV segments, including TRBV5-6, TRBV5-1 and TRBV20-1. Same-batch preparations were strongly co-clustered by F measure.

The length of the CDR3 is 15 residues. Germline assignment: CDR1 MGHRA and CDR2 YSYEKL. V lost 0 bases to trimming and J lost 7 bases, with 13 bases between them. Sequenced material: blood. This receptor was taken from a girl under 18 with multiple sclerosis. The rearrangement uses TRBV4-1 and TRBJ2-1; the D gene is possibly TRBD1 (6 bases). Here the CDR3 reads CASSQDLPRGNEQFF. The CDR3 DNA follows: TGCGCCAGCAGCCAAGATTTGCCCAGGGGAAATGAGCAGTTCTTC.